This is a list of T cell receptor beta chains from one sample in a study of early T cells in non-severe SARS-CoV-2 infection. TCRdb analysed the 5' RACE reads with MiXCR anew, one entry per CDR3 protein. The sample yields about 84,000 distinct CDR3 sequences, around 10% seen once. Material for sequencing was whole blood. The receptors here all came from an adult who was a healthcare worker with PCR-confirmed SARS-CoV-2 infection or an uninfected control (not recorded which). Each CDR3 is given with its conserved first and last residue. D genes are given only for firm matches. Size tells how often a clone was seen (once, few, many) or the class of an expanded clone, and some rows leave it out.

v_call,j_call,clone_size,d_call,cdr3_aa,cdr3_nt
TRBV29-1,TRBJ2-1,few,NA,CSVAATSSRLFF,TGCAGCGTTGCCGCGACTAGTTCGAGACTGTTCTTC
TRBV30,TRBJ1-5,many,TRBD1,CAWSSAGGNSNQPQHF,TGTGCCTGGAGTTCGGCAGGGGGAAATAGCAATCAGCCCCAGCATTTT
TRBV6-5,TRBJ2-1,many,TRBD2,CASSYPLRDSGGYNEQFF,TGTGCCAGCAGTTACCCCCTCCGGGATAGCGGGGGGTACAATGAGCAGTTCTTC
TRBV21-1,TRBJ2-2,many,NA,CACPRDNLNTGELFF,TGTGCCTGCCCACGGGACAATTTGAACACCGGGGAGCTGTTTTTT
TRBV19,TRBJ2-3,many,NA,CASSDRRTDTQYF,TGTGCCAGCTCTGACAGAAGGACAGATACGCAGTATTTT
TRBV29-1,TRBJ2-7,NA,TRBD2,CSVGGGVSSYEQYF,TGCAGCGTTGGGGGGGGAGTGAGCTCCTACGAGCAGTACTTC
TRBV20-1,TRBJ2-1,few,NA,CSARDRGGAIDEQFF,TGCAGTGCTAGAGATAGAGGGGGGGCCATCGATGAGCAGTTCTTC
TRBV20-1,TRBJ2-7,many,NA,CSAATGDWNYEQYF,TGCAGTGCTGCTACGGGGGACTGGAACTACGAGCAGTACTTC
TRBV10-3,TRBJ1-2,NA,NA,CAIRDRDYGYTF,TGTGCCATCAGGGACCGAGACTATGGCTACACCTTC
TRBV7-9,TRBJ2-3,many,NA,CASSLEGRGTDTQYF,TGTGCCAGCAGCTTGGAGGGAAGGGGCACAGATACGCAGTATTTT
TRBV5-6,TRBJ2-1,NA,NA,CASSRTAYNEQFF,TGTGCCAGCAGCAGAACGGCCTACAATGAGCAGTTCTTC
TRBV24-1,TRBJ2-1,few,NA,CATSDGAVSSYNEQFF,TGTGCCACCAGTGACGGCGCGGTTAGCTCCTACAATGAGCAGTTCTTC
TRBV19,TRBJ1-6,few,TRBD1,CASRQGGNNSPLHF,TGTGCCAGTAGACAGGGGGGGAATAATTCACCCCTCCACTTT
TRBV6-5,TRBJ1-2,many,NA,CASSYGKTVPRGYTF,TGTGCCAGCAGTTACGGAAAGACAGTTCCTCGTGGCTACACCTTC
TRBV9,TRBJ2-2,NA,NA,CASSVVQGRDTGELFF,TGTGCCAGCAGCGTGGTACAGGGTCGAGACACCGGGGAGCTGTTTTTT
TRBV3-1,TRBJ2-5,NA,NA,CASSPDGETQYF,TGTGCCAGCAGCCCGGACGGGGAGACCCAGTACTTC
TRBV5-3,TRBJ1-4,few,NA,CARRLPLTLEKLFF,TGTGCCAGAAGATTGCCGCTAACCCTCGAAAAACTGTTTTTT
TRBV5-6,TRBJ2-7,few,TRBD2,CASSLEADGAGGYYEQYF,TGTGCCAGCAGCTTGGAGGCCGATGGAGCGGGGGGCTACTACGAGCAGTACTTC
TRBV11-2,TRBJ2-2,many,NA,CASSFGRTGELFF,TGTGCCAGCAGCTTCGGTAGAACCGGGGAGCTGTTTTTT
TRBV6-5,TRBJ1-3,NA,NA,CASSQPSPIGGNTIYF,TGTGCCAGCAGCCAACCTTCTCCCATCGGCGGAAACACCATATATTTT
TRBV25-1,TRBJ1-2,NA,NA,CASSLGGDGYTF,TGTGCCAGCAGTCTGGGGGGTGATGGCTACACCTTC
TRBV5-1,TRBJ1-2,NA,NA,CASSLVGTDVPGYTF,TGCGCCAGCAGCTTGGTCGGGACGGACGTTCCCGGCTACACCTTC
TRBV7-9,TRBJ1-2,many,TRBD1,CASSLRVDRAYGYTF,TGTGCCAGCAGCTTAAGAGTGGACAGGGCATATGGCTACACCTTC
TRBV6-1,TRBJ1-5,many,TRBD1,CASSEETGAFNQPQQF,TGTGCCAGCAGTGAGGAAACAGGGGCCTTCAATCAGCCCCAGCAATTT